This TCR beta chain was identified in a study of cytomegalovirus exposure and HLA in healthy donors. A word on this clone: As yet, its antigen is unknown.

This CDR3 region has 17 residues. Trimming removed 7 bases at V and 4 bases at J, with 20 bases between. PCR amplification relied on 60 Vbeta primers (plus 13 Jbeta primers). Repertoires were generated with immunoSEQ multiplex PCR, while TCRdb's copy carries only in-frame clones and drops some. Of 160,000 or so clones listed, 70% to 85% are singletons. Broader study findings: Three chains linked to CMV were shown in vitro to be specific for CMV antigens.

The material sequenced was PBMCs. The TCR sequence derives from a man aged 40-49 years in good health and CMV-seronegative. The chain couples TRBV6-7 to TRBJ2-6; D may be TRBD2 (7 bases). TRBV6-7 is labeled an ORF, and its function is uncertain. CDR3 sequence: CASKGGRDPSGANVLTF. The CDR3 nucleotides are TGTGCCAGCAAGGGGGGGCGAGACCCCTCGGGGGCCAACGTCCTGACTTTC.